These T cell receptor beta chains were read from a single sample in a study of human T cells and chemical hapten exposure. TCRdb used MiXCR to reprocess the 5' RACE reads, holding one entry per CDR3 protein. Of 95,000 to 120,000 distinct CDR3 sequences listed, approximately 19% were seen once; the top ten hold about 3%. The origin of the receptors is a human donor in good health. The CDR3 runs from the conserved cysteine through the conserved F or W. D genes are given only for firm matches. Where a row states a size, it is once, few, many or the class of an expanded clone; other rows omit it.

J gene | V gene | D gene | clone size | CDR3 protein | CDR3 DNA
TRBJ2-1 | TRBV5-8 | - | few | CASSLVISQDPVNEQFF | TGTGCCAGCAGCTTGGTAATTTCCCAGGATCCCGTGAATGAGCAGTTCTTC
TRBJ1-2 | TRBV6-5 | - | few | CASSYRGREDGYTF | TGTGCCAGCAGTTACCGGGGCAGGGAGGATGGCTACACCTTC
TRBJ2-7 | TRBV7-7 | - | - | CASSPDYGTNYEQYF | TGTGCTAGCAGCCCCGATTATGGGACAAACTACGAGCAGTACTTC
TRBJ1-4 | TRBV6-1 | - | few | CASWVTLRDGVNEKLFF | TGTGCCAGCTGGGTGACCCTAAGAGATGGGGTTAATGAAAAACTGTTTTTT
TRBJ2-1 | TRBV11-2 | - | few | CASSLVAVTRGNEQFF | TGTGCCAGCAGCTTAGTTGCGGTGACTCGCGGAAATGAGCAGTTCTTC
TRBJ2-7 | TRBV2 | TRBD1 | few | CASSEFGTGRQYF | TGTGCCAGCAGTGAGTTTGGGACAGGAAGGCAGTACTTC
TRBJ2-3 | TRBV2 | - | - | CASSEGVRSTDTQYF | TGTGCCAGCAGTGAAGGAGTACGAAGCACAGATACGCAGTATTTT
TRBJ2-7 | TRBV20-1 | - | few | CSAFSFDTDRDEQYF | TGCAGTGCCTTCAGTTTCGACACAGATCGAGACGAGCAGTACTTC
TRBJ1-4 | TRBV10-3 | - | few | CAISGFNSPERGRLFF | TGTGCCATCAGCGGGTTTAATTCGCCCGAACGGGGGAGACTGTTTTTT
TRBJ2-7 | TRBV5-1 | TRBD2 | few | CASSLASGQRNYEQYF | TGCGCCAGCAGCTTGGCTAGCGGGCAGCGAAATTACGAGCAGTACTTC
TRBJ2-7 | TRBV28 | - | - | CASSFTKKDEQYF | TGTGCCAGCAGTTTTACGAAGAAGGACGAGCAGTACTTC
TRBJ2-6 | TRBV6-4 | TRBD2 | - | CASKASGSGANVLTF | TGTGCCAGCAAAGCTAGCGGCTCTGGGGCCAACGTCCTGACTTTC
TRBJ2-3 | TRBV24-1 | - | - | CATSEPGSTDTQYF | TGTGCCACCAGTGAGCCGGGGAGCACAGATACGCAGTATTTT
TRBJ2-5 | TRBV19 | - | - | CASSVSETQYF | TGTGCCAGTAGTGTCTCGGAGACCCAGTACTTC
TRBJ2-3 | TRBV4-1 | - | - | CASSQVRQRTTDTQYF | TGCGCCAGCAGCCAAGTTAGACAGAGGACCACAGATACGCAGTATTTT
TRBJ2-3 | TRBV24-1 | - | few | CATSDRGQFRDTQYF | TGTGCCACCAGTGACCGCGGACAGTTTCGGGATACGCAGTATTTT
TRBJ2-3 | TRBV7-9 | TRBD1 | - | CASSPGQGRVDTQYF | TGTGCCAGCAGCCCGGGACAGGGGAGGGTAGATACGCAGTATTTT
TRBJ2-6 | TRBV7-9 | - | once | CASSPPTGGGANVLTF | TGTGCCAGCAGCCCCCCGACAGGTGGAGGGGCCAACGTCCTGACTTTC
TRBJ2-1 | TRBV12-3/TRBV12-4 | TRBD2 | few | CASSPSGRVGEQFF | TGTGCCAGCAGTCCTAGCGGGAGGGTTGGTGAGCAGTTCTTC
TRBJ2-7 | TRBV28 | TRBD2 | few | CASSPPGLKSHEQYF | TGTGCCAGCAGCCCGCCGGGACTAAAGTCTCACGAGCAGTACTTC
TRBJ2-1 | TRBV28 | TRBD2 | few | CASSPGSGMREQFF | TGTGCCAGCTCCCCCGGAAGCGGGATGAGGGAGCAGTTCTTC
TRBJ2-1 | TRBV30 | - | - | CAWSVSWGPYNEQFF | TGTGCCTGGAGTGTCTCCTGGGGCCCCTACAATGAGCAGTTCTTC
TRBJ1-6 | TRBV11-2 | - | - | CASSPRLESPLHF | TGTGCCAGCAGCCCCAGGTTGGAGTCACCCCTCCACTTT
TRBJ2-3 | TRBV4-1 | TRBD2 | - | CASSHPIWTGTRSTDTQYF | TGCGCCAGCAGCCACCCCATCTGGACCGGGACTAGAAGCACAGATACGCAGTATTTT
TRBJ1-1 | TRBV14 | - | - | CASSQNHFRARNKHTEAFF | TGTGCCAGCAGCCAAAACCACTTCCGGGCTAGAAATAAACACACTGAAGCTTTCTTT
TRBJ1-6 | TRBV20-1 | - | - | CSARGGGFGTPLHF | TGCAGTGCTAGAGGCGGTGGGTTTGGGACACCCCTCCACTTT
TRBJ1-1 | TRBV2 | - | few | CASIDPNTEAFF | TGTGCCAGCATAGACCCGAACACTGAAGCTTTCTTT
TRBJ2-3 | TRBV6-5 | - | - | CASSYRDARDTQYF | TGTGCCAGCAGTTACCGGGACGCTCGGGATACGCAGTATTTT
TRBJ2-7 | TRBV5-5 | TRBD1 | - | CASSLVGDRGLYEQYF | TGTGCCAGCAGCTTGGTGGGGGACAGGGGCCTCTACGAGCAGTACTTC
TRBJ2-3 | TRBV20-1 | - | - | CSARDPGLEVDTQYF | TGCAGTGCTAGAGATCCGGGACTGGAGGTGGATACGCAGTATTTT
TRBJ2-3 | TRBV7-2 | TRBD2 | many | CASSPTSGRTDTQYF | TGTGCCAGCAGCCCAACTAGCGGTCGGACAGATACGCAGTATTTT
TRBJ2-7 | TRBV27 | TRBD2 | once | CASSFRDYNLGTYEQYF | TGTGCCAGCAGTTTCCGGGACTATAACCTGGGGACCTACGAGCAGTACTTC
TRBJ2-7 | TRBV7-8 | - | - | CASRAPGFYEQYF | TGTGCCAGCAGGGCCCCAGGGTTCTACGAGCAGTACTTC
TRBJ1-5 | TRBV7-9 | TRBD1 | few | CASSLWDWRTGDQPQHF | TGTGCCAGCAGTTTGTGGGATTGGCGGACAGGGGATCAGCCCCAGCATTTT
TRBJ2-1 | TRBV29-1 | TRBD2 | - | CSAPGLANEQFF | TGCAGCGCTCCGGGACTAGCCAATGAGCAGTTCTTC
TRBJ2-2 | TRBV28 | - | few | CASTRLVTGELFF | TGTGCCAGCACCAGACTCGTCACCGGGGAGCTGTTTTTT